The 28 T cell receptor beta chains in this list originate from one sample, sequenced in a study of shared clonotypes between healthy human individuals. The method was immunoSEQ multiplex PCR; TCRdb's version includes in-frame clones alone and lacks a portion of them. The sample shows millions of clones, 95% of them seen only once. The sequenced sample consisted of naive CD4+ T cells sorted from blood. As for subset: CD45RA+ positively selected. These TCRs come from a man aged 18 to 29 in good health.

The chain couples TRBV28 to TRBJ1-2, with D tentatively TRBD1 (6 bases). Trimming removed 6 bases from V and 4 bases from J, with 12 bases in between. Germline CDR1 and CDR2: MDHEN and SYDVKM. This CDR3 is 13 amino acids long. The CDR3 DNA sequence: TGTGCCAGCAGCCAAAACAGGGCCTATGGCTACACCTTC. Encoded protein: CASSQNRAYGYTF.

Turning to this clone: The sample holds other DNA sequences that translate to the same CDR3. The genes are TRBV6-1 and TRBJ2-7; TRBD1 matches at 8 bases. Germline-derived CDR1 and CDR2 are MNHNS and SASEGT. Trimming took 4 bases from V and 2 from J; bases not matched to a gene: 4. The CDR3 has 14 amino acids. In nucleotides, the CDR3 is TGTGCCAGCAGTGCCGGGACAGGACCCTACGAGCAGTACTTC. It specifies CASSAGTGPYEQYF.

The CDR3 bases are TGTGCCAGCAGCACTCGCGGGGATTTCAAGACCCAGTACTTC. This translates into CASSTRGDFKTQYF. The chain uses TRBV7-8 and TRBJ2-5; weak D call: TRBD2 (6 bases). CDR1 and CDR2 (germline): SGHVS, FQNEAQ. V shed 5 bases and J shed 6 bases, with 16 bases lying between them. The CDR3 has 14 amino acids.

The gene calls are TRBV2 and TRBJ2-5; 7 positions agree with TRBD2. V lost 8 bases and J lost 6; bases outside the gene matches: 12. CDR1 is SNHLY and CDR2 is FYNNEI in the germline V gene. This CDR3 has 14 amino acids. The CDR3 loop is CASHDSAGGKTQYF. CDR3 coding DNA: TGTGCCAGCCACGACAGCGCCGGGGGGAAGACCCAGTACTTC.

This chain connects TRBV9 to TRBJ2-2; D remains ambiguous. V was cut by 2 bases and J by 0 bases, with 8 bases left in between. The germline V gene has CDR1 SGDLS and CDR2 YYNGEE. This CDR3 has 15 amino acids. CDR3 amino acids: CASSVPSTNTGELFF. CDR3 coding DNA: TGTGCCAGCAGCGTTCCGAGCACGAACACCGGGGAGCTGTTTTTT.

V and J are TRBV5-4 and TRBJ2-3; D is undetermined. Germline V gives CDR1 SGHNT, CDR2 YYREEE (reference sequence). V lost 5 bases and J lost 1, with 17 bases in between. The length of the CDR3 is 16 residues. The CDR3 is CASSPPKLSGTDTQYF. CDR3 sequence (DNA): TGTGCCAGCAGTCCGCCCAAGCTTTCCGGCACAGATACGCAGTATTTT. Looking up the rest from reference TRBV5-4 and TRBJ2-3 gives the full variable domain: ETGVTQSPTHLIKTRGQQVTLRCSSQSGHNTVSWYQQALGQGPQFIFQYYREEENGRGNFPPRFSGLQFPNYSSELNVNALELDDSALYLCASSPPKLSGTDTQYFGPGTRLTVL.

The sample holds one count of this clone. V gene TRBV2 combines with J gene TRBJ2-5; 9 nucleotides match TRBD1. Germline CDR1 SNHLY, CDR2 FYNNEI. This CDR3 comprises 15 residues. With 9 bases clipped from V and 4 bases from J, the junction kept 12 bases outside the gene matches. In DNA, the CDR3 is TGTGCCAGTTCCGTCTTGGGACAGGGTCCAGAGACCCAGTACTTC. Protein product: CASSVLGQGPETQYF.

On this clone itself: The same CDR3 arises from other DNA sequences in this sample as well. The CDR3 nucleotides are TGTGCCAGCACGGGACTGTCGTACGAGCAGTACTTC. Translation: CASTGLSYEQYF. This chain connects TRBV6-1 to TRBJ2-7, with D tentatively TRBD2 (6 bases). Deletions cut 7 bases from V and 4 bases from J, with 11 bases between. Germline lookup yields CDR1 MNHNS and CDR2 SASEGT. The CDR3 consists of 12 residues.

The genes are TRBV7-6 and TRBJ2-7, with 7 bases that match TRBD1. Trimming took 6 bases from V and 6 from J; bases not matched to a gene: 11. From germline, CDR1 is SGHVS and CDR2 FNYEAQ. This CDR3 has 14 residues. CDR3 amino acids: CASRRQGESGEQYF. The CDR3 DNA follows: TGTGCCAGCAGACGACAGGGTGAATCTGGCGAGCAGTACTTC.

DNA for the CDR3: TGTGCCAGCAGTCCAATGACAGGAAGCAATCAGCCCCAGCATTTT. This codes for CASSPMTGSNQPQHF. The chain links TRBV28 to TRBJ1-5, with a tentative D call TRBD1 (6 bases). V lost 5 bases, J lost 1 base, and 12 bases lay in between. Germline loops: CDR1 MDHEN, CDR2 SYDVKM. The CDR3 contains 15 residues.

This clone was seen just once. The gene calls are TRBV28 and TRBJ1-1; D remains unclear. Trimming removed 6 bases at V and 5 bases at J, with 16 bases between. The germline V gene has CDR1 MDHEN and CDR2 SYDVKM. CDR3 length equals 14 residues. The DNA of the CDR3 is TGTGCCAGCAGAAAGCAGGCAGGTGGGACTGAAGCTTTCTTT. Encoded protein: CASRKQAGGTEAFF.

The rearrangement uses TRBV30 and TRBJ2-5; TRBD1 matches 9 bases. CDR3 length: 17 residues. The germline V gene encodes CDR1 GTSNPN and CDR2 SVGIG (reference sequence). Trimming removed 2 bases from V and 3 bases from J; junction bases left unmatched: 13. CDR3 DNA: TGTGCCTGGAGTCCCTCGCTCAGGACAGGGGTCAAAGAGACCCAGTACTTC. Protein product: CAWSPSLRTGVKETQYF.

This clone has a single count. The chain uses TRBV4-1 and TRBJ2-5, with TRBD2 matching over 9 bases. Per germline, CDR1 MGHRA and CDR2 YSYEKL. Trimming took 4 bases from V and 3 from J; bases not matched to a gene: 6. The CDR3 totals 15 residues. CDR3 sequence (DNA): TGCGCCAGCAGCCTTAGCGGGGGCCGGGAAGAGACCCAGTACTTC. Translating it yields CASSLSGGREETQYF.

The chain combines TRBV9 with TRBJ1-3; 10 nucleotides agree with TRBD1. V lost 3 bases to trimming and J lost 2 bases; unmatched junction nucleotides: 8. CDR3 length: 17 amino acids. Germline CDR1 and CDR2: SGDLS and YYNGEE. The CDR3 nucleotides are TGTGCCAGCAGCGCCCGCCCCGGGACAGGGGCTGGAAACACCATATATTTT. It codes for CASSARPGTGAGNTIYF.

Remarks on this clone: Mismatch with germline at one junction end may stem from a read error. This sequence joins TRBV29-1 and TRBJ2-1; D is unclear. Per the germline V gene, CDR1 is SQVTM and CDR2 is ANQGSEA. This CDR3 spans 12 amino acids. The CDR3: CSFEYPYNEQFF. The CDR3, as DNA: TGCAGCTTTGAGTACCCCTACAATGAGCAGTTCTTC.

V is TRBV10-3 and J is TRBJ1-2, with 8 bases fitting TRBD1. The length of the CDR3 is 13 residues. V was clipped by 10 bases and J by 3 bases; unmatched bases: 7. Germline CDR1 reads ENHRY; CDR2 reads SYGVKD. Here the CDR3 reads CATTIQGDYGYTF. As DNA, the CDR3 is TGTGCCACCACTATACAGGGGGACTATGGCTACACCTTC.

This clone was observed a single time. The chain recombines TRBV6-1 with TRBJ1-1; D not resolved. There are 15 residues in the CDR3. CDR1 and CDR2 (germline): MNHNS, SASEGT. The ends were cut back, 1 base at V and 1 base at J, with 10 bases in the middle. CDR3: CASSEVSVGNTEAFF. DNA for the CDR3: TGTGCCAGCAGTGAAGTAAGTGTGGGGAACACTGAAGCTTTCTTT.

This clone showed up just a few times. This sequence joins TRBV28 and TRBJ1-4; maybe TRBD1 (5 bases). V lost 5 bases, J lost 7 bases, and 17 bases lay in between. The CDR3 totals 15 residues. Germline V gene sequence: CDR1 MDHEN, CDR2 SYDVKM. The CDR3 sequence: CASSVPRGGSEKLFF. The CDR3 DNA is TGTGCCAGCAGTGTCCCCCGGGGCGGGAGTGAAAAACTGTTTTTT.

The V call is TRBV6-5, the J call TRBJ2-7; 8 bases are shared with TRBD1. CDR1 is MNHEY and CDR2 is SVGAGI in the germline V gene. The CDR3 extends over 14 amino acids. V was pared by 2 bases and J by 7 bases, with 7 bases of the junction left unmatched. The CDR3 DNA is TGTGCCAGCAGTTACGGACAGGGAACGGGAGAGCAGTACTTC. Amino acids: CASSYGQGTGEQYF.

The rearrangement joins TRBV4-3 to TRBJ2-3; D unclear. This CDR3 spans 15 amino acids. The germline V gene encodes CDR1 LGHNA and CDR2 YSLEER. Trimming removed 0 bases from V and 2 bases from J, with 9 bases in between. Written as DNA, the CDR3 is TGCGCCAGCAGCCAAGATCACCGGTCCACAGATACGCAGTATTTT. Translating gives CASSQDHRSTDTQYF.

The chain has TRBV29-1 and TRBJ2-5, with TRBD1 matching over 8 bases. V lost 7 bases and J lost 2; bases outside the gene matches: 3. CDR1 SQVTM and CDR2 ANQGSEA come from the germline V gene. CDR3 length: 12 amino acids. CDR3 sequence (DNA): TGCAGCGGCGGACAGGGTCAAGAGACCCAGTACTTC. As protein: CSGGQGQETQYF.

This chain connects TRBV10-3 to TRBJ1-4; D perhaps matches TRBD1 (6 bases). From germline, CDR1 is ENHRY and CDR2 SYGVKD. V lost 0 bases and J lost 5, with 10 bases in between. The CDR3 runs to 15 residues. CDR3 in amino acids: CAISESLTGNEKLFF. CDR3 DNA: TGTGCCATCAGTGAGTCGTTAACAGGGAATGAAAAACTGTTTTTT.

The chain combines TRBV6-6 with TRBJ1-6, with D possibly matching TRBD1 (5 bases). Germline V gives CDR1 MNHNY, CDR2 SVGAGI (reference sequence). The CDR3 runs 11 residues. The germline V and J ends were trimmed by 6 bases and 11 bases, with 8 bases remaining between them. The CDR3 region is CASSLGAPLHF. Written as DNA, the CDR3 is TGTGCCAGCAGCCTAGGGGCACCCCTCCACTTT.

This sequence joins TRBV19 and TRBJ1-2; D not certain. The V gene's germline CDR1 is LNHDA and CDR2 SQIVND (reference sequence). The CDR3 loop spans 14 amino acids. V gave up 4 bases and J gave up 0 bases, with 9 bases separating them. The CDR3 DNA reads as TGTGCCAGTAGTACCTCCGCTCCTAACTATGGCTACACCTTC. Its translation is CASSTSAPNYGYTF. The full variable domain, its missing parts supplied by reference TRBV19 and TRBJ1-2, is DGGITQSPKYLFRKEGQNVTLSCEQNLNHDAMYWYRQDPGQGLRLIYYSQIVNDFQKGDIAEGYSVSREKKESFPLTVTSAQKNPTAFYLCASSTSAPNYGYTFGSGTRLTVV.

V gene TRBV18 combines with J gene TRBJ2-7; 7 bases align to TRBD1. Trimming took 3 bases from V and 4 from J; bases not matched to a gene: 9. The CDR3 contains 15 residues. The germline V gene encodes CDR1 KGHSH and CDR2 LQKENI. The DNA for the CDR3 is TGTGCCAGCTCACCCCTTGAAGGGGGCCGGTACGAGCAGTACTTC. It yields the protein CASSPLEGGRYEQYF.

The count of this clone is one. This CDR3 reads CASGGAVAETQYF. CDR3 in DNA: TGTGCCAGCGGGGGGGCGGTGGCCGAGACCCAGTACTTC. The chain joins TRBV2 to TRBJ2-5; TRBD2 is a possible D gene (7 bases). CDR1 is SNHLY and CDR2 is FYNNEI in the germline V gene. V was pared by 8 bases and J by 5 bases, with 15 bases between. This CDR3 comprises 13 residues.

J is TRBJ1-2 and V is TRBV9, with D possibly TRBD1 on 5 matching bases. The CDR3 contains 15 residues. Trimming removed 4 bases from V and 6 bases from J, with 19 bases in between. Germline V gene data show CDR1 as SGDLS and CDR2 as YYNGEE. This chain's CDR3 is CASSRPPRGKNGYTF. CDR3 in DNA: TGTGCCAGCAGCAGACCCCCAAGGGGCAAGAATGGCTACACCTTC.

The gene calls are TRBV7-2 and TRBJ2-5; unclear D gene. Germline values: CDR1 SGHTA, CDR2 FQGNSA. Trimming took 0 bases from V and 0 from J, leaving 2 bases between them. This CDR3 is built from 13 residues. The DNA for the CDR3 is TGTGCCAGCAGCTTAGCCTACCAAGAGACCCAGTACTTC. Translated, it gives CASSLAYQETQYF.